The T cell receptor beta chain under discussion was sequenced for a study of response to subunit inactivated influenza vaccine. TCRdb reprocessed the RT-PCR reads via MiXCR and lists one record per CDR3 protein. The table has roughly 760,000 distinct CDR3 sequences, around 20% seen once. Looked up from germline, CDR1 is SGHDT and CDR2 is YYEEEE. The CDR3 sequence is 14 residues long. With V trimmed by 2 bases and J by 16 bases, 12 bases remained unmatched. The source was PBMCs from blood, collected roughly 5 days after vaccination. This clonotype originated in a man in his fifties or sixties who received an inactivated influenza vaccine. The genes are TRBV5-6 and TRBJ2-1; TRBD2 agrees at 10 bases. The CDR3 sequence: CASSFEREGLGVFF. The CDR3 DNA is TGTGCCAGCAGCTTTGAGCGGGAGGGCCTAGGGGTATTCTTC. The entire variable domain, with the rest obtained from reference TRBV5-6 and TRBJ2-1, is as follows: DAGVTQSPTHLIKTRGQQVTLRCSPKSGHDTVSWYQQALGQGPQFIFQYYEEEERQRGNFPDRFSGHQFPNYSSELNVNALLLGDSALYLCASSFEREGLGVFFGPGTRLTVL.